These 3 T cell receptor beta chains were all obtained from the same sample, sequenced in a study of T cell responses to AZD1222 COVID-19 vaccine. Profiled with immunoSEQ multiplex PCR; TCRdb holds only in-frame clones, not every one. The table includes about 120,000 clones, about 90% detected once. The sequencing used peripheral blood, collected on day 0 of AZD1222 vaccination. These receptors were collected from an adult in good health.

This clone showed up just once. The CDR3 coding sequence is TGTGCCTGGAGTGGCCAGAGCTACGAGCAGTACTTC. This encodes CAWSGQSYEQYF. V and J are TRBV30 and TRBJ2-7; no clear D gene. Trimming took off 1 base at V and 3 bases at J, with 7 bases between the two ends. Germline CDR1 reads GTSNPN; CDR2 reads SVGIG (reference sequence). There are 12 residues in the CDR3.

This clone has only a few counts. V and J are TRBV2 and TRBJ2-7, with D unclear. CDR1 and CDR2 (germline): SNHLY, FYNNEI. The CDR3 is made up of 14 amino acids. V was trimmed by 3 bases and J by 3 bases, leaving 12 bases between them. CDR3 sequence (DNA): TGTGCCAGCAGTGACTTGTCCAAAAGCTACGAGCAGTACTTC. Translating it yields CASSDLSKSYEQYF.

The V and J genes are TRBV19 and TRBJ1-3; perhaps TRBD1 as D (6 bases). Trimming removed 11 bases from V and 0 bases from J, with 17 bases in between. Germline-derived CDR1 and CDR2 are LNHDA and SQIVND (reference sequence). The CDR3 runs to 15 residues. CDR3 amino acids: CACTVRGASGNTIYF. The DNA of the CDR3 is TGTGCCTGTACCGTTCGGGGGGCCTCTGGAAACACCATATATTTT.